The rows below give T cell receptor beta chains drawn from one sample of a study of immune cell composition in non-small cell lung cancer. Clones were read by immunoSEQ multiplex PCR, and TCRdb kept only the in-frame ones, dropping some. The sample yields some 9,100 clones, roughly two thirds seen once. Sequencing was performed on lung tumor tissue. These receptors were obtained from a human donor with non-small cell lung cancer. Both conserved end residues are part of each CDR3. Size values are once, few and many counts, or a class for expanded clones, and some rows have none.

. | TRBV5-1 | CASSLRRGDEQYF
. | TRBV4-1 | CASSQIVPITLSGGYTF
. | TRBV29-1 | CSVQPDQETQYF
once | TRBV6-5 | CASSSRQTEAFF
. | TRBV7-9 | CASSSSGTGFTNEQFF
. | TRBV6-1 | CASSRGANTEAFF
. | TRBV6-5 | CASSLGGYGNQPQHF
. | TRBV5-5 | CASSLIRAGGSEQYF
. | TRBV30 | CAWNRGAGGGNTIYF
once | TRBV6-6 | CASGLRGYTF